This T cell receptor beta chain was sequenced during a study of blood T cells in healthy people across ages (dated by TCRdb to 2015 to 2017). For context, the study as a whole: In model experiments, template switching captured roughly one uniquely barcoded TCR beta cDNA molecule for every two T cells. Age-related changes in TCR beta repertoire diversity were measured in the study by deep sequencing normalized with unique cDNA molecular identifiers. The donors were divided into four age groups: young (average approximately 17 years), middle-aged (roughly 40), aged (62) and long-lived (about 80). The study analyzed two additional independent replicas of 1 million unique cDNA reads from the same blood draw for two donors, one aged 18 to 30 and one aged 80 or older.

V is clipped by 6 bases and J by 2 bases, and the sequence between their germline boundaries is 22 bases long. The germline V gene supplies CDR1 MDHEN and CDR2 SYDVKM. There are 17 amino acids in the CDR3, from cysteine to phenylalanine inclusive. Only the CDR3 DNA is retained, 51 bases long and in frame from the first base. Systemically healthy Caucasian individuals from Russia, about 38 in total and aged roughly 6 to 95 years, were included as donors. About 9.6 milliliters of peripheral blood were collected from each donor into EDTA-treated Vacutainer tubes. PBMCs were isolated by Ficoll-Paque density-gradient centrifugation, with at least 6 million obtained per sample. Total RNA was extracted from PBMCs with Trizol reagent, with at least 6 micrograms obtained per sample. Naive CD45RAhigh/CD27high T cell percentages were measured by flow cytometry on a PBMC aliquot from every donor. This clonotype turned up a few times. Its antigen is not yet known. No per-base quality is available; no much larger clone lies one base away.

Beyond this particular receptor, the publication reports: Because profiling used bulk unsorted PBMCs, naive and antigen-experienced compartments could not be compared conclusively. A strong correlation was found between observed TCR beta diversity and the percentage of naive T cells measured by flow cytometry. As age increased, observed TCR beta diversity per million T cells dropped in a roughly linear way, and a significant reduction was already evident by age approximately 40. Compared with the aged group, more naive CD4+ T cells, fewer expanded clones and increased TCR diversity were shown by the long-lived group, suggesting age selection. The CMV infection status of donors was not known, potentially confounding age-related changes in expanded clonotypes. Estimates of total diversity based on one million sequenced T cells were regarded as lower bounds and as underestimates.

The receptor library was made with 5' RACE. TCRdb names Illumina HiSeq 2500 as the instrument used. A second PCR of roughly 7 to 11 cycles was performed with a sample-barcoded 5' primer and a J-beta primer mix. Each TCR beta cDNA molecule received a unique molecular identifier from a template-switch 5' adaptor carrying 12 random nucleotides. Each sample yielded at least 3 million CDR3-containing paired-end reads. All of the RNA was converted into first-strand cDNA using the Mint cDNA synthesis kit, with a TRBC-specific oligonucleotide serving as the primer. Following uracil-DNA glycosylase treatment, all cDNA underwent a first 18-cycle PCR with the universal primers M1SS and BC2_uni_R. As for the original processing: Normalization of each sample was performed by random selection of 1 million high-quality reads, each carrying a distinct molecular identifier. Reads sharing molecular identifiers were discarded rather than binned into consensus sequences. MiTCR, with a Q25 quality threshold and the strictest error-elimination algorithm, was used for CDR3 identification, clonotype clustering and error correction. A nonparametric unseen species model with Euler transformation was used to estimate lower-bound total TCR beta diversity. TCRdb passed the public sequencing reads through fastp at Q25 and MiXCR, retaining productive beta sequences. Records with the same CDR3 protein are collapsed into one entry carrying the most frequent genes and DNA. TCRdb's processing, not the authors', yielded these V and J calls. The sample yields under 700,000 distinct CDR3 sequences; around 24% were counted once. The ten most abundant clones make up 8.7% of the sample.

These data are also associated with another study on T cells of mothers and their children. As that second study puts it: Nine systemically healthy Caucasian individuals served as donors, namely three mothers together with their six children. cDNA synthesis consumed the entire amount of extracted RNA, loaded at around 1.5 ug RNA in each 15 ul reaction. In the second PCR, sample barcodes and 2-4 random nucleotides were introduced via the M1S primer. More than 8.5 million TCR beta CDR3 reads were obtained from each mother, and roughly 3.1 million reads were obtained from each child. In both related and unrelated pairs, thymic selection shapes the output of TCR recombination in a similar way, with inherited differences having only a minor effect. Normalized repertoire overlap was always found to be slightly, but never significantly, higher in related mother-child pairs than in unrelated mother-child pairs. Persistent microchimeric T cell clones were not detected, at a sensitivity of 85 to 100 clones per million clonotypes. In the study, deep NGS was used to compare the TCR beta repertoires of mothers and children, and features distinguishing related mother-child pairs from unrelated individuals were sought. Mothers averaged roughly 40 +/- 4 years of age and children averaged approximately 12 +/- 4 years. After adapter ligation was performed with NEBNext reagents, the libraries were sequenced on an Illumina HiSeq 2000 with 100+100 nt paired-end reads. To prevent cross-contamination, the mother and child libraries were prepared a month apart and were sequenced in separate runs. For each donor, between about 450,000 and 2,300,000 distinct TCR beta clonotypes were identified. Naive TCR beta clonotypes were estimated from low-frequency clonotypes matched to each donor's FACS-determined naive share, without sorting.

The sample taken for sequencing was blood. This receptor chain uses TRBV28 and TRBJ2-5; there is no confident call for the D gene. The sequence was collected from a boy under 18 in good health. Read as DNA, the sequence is TGTGCCAGCAGCCAAACTCCCCTACTCTGGGCACAAGAGACCCAGTACTTC. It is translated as CASSQTPLLWAQETQYF.